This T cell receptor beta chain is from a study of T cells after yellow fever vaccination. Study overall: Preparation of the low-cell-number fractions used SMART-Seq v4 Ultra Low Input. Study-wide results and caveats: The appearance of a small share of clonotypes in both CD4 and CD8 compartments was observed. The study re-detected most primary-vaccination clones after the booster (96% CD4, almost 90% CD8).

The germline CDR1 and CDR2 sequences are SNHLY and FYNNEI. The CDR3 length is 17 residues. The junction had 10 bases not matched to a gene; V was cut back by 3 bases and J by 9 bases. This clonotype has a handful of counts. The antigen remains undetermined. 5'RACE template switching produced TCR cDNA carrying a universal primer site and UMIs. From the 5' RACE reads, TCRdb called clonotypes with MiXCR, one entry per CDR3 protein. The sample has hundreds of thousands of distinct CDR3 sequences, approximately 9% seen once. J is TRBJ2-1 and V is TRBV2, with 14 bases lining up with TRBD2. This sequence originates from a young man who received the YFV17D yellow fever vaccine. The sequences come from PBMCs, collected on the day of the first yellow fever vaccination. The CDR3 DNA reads TGTGCCAGCAGTGATGGACTAGCGGGGGGCGACTTTTTTGAGCAGTTCTTC. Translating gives CASSDGLAGGDFFEQFF.